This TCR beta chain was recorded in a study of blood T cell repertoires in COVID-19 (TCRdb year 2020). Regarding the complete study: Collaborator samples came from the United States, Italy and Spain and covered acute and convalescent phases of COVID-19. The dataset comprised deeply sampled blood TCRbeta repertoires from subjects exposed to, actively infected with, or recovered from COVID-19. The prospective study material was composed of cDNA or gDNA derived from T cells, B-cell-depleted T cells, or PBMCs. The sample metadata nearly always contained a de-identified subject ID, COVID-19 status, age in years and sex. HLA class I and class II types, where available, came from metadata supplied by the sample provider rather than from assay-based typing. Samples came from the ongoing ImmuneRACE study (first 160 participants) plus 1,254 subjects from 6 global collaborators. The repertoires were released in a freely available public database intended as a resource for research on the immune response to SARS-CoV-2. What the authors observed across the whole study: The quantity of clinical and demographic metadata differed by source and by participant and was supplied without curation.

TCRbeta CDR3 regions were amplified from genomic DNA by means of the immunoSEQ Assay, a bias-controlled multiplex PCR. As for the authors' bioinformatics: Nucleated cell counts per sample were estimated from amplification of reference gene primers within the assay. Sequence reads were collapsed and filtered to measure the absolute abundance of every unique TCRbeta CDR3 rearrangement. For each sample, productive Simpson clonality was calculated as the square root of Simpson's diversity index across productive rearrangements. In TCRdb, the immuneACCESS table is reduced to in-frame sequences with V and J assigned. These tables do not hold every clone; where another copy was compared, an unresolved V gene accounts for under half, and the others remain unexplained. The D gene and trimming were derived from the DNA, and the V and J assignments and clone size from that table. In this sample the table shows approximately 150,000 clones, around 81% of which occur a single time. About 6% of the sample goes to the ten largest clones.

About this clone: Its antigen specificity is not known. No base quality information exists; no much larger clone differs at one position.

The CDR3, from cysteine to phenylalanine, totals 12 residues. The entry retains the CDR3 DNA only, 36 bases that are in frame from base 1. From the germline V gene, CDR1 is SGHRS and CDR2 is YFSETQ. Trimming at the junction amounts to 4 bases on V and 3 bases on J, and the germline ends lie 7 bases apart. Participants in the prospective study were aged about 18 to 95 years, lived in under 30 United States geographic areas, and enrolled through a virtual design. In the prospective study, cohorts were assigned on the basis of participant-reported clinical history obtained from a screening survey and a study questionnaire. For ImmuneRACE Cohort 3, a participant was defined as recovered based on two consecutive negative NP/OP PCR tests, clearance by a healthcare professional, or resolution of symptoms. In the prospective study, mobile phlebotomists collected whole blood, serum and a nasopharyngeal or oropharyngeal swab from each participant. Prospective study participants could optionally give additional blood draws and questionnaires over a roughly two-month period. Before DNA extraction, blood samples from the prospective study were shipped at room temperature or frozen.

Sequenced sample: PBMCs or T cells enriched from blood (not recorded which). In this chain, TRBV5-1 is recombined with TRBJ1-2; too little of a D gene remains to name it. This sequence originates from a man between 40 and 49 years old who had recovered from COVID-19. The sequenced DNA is TGCGCCAGCAGCACGGGAGACTATGGCTACACCTTC. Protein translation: CASSTGDYGYTF.